The following is a T cell receptor (beta chain) sequence with its context. Per the study methods: Reference gene primer amplification gave estimated nucleated cell counts. Clones were sequenced by immunoSEQ multiplex PCR, and TCRdb holds only the in-frame ones, with some missing. The V and J calls and clone size were taken over from that table, and D and trimming were inferred from the DNA. The sample has about 170,000 clones; roughly four fifths are singletons. Germline CDR1 reads MDHEN; CDR2 reads SYDVKM. The CDR3 consists of 14 residues. Trimming removed 3 bases at V and 5 bases at J, with 13 bases between. This specimen comes from a study of blood T cell repertoires in COVID-19. Participant age was about 18 to 95 years, and participants resided in about 25 US areas.

The chain recombines TRBV28 with TRBJ2-5, with a possible D match to TRBD2 (6 bases). The sample taken for sequencing was PBMCs or T cells enriched from blood (not recorded which). The receptor comes from a man aged 50 to 59 who had recovered from COVID-19. As DNA, the CDR3 is TGTGCCAGCAGTTTTGGGTGGGGGGAGGAGACCCAGTACTTC. Encoded protein: CASSFGWGEETQYF.